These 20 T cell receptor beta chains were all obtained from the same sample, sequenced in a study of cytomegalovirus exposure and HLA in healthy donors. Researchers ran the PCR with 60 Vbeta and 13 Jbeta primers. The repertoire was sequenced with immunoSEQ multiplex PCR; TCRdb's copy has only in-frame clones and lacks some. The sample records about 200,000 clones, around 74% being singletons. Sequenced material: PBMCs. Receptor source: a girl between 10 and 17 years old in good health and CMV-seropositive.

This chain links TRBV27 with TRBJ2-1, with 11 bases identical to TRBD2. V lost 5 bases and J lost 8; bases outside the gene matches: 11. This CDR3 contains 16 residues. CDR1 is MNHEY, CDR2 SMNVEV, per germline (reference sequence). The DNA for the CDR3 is TGTGCCAGCAGTCCCTCCTTTAGCGGGGGGGCCCATGAGCAGTTCTTC. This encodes CASSPSFSGGAHEQFF.

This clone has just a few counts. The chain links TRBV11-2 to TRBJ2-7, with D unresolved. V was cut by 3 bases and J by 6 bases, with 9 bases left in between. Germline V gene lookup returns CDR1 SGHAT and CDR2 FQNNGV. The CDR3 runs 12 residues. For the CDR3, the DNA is TGTGCCAGCAGCTTTGTCAGTCCCGAGCAGTACTTC. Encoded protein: CASSFVSPEQYF.

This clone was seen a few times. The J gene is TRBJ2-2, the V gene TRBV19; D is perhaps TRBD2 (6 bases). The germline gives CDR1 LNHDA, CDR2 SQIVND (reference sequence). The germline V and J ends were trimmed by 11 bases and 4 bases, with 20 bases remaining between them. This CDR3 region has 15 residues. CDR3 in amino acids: CAASGRPDGTGELFF. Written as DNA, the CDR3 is TGTGCCGCCAGCGGGCGACCTGATGGCACCGGGGAGCTGTTTTTT. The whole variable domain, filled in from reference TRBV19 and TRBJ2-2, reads DGGITQSPKYLFRKEGQNVTLSCEQNLNHDAMYWYRQDPGQGLRLIYYSQIVNDFQKGDIAEGYSVSREKKESFPLTVTSAQKNPTAFYLCAASGRPDGTGELFFGEGSRLTVL.

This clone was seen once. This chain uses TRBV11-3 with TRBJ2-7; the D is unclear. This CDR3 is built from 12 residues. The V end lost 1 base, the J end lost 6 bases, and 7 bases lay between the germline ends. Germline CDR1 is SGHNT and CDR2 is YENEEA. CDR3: CASSLATGEQYF. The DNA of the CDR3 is TGTGCCAGCAGCTTAGCGACGGGCGAGCAGTACTTC.

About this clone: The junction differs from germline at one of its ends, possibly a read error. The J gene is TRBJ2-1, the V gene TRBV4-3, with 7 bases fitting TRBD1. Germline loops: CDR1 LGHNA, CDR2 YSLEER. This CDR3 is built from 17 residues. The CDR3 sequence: CASSQGVSGQLYNEQFF. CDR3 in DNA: TGCGCCAGCAGTCAAGGTGTTTCGGGACAGCTTTACAATGAGCAGTTCTTC.

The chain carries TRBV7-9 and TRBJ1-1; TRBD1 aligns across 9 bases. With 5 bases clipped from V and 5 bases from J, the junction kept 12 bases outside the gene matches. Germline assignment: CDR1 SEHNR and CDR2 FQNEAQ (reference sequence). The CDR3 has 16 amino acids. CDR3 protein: CASSTGTGLRGTEAFF. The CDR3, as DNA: TGTGCCAGCAGCACCGGGACAGGGCTCCGTGGAACTGAAGCTTTCTTT.

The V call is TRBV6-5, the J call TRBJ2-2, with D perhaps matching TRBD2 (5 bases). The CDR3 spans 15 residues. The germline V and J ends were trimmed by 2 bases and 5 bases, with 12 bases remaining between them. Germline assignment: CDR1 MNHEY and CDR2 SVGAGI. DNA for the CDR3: TGTGCCAGCAGTTACGCTACAGAGGGAACCGGGGAGCTGTTTTTT. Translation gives CASSYATEGTGELFF.

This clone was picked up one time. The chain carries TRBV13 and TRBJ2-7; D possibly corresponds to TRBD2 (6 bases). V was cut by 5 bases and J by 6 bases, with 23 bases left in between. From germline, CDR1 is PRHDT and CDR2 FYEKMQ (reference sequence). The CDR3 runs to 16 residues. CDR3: CASSAGTALEGGEQYF. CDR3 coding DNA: TGTGCCAGCAGCGCCGGGACTGCCCTCGAAGGCGGCGAGCAGTACTTC.

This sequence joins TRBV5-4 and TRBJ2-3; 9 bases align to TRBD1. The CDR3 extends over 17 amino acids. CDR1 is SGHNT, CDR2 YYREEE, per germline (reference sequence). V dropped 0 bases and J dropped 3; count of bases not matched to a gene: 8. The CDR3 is CASSLGGTGPSTDTQYF. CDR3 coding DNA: TGTGCCAGCAGCTTGGGGGGGACAGGGCCTTCGACAGATACGCAGTATTTT.

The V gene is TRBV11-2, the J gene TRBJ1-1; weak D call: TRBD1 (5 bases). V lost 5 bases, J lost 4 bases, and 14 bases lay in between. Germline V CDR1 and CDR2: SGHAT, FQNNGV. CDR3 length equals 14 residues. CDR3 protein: CASSPQGMGTEAFF. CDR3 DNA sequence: TGTGCCAGCAGCCCGCAGGGTATGGGCACTGAAGCTTTCTTT.

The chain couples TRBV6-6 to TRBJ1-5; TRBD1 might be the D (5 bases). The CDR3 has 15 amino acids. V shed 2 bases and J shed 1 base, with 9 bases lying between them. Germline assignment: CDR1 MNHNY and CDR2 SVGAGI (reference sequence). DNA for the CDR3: TGTGCCAGCAGTTACAGTGGGGCAAGCAATCAGCCCCAGCATTTT. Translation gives CASSYSGASNQPQHF.

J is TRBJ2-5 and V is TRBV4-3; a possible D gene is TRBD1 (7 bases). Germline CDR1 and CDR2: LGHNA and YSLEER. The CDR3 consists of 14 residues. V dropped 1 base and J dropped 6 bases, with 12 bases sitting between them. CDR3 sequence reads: CASSQGRDSQTQYF. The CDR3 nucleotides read TGCGCCAGCAGCCAAGGGAGGGACAGTCAGACCCAGTACTTC.

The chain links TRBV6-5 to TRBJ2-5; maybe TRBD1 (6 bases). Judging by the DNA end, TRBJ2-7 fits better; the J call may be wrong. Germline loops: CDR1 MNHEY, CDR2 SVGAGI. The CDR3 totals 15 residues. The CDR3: CASSYAQGKLYEQYF. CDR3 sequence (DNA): TGTGCCAGCAGTTATGCCCAGGGGAAGCTCTACGAGCAGTACTTC.

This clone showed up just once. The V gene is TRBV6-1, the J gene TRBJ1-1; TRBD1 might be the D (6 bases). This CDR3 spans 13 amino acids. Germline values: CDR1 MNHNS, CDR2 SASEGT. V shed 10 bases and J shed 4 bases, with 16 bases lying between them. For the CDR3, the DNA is TGTGCCACAAACAGGGAGCACAGCACTGAAGCTTTCTTT. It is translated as CATNREHSTEAFF.

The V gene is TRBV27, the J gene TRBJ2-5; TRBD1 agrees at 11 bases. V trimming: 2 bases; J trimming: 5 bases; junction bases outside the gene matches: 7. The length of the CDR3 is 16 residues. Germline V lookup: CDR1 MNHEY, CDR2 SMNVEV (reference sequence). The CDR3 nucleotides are TGTGCCAGCAGTTTAGCTCCCGGGACAGGGGGGGAGACCCAGTACTTC. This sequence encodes CASSLAPGTGGETQYF.

The CDR3 nucleotides are TGTGCCAGCAGCTCCACAGGATACTCTGGAAACACCATATATTTT. Its translation: CASSSTGYSGNTIYF. The rearrangement uses TRBV11-2 and TRBJ1-3, with D perhaps TRBD1 (5 bases). The CDR3 covers 15 residues. Germline V gene sequence: CDR1 SGHAT, CDR2 FQNNGV. V was cut by 4 bases and J by 0 bases, with 10 bases left in between.

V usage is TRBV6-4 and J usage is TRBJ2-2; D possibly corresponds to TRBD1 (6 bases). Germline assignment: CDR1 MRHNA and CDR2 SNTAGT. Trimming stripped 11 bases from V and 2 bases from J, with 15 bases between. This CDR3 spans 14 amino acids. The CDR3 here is CAVYRELNTGELFF. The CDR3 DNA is TGTGCCGTTTACAGGGAATTAAACACCGGGGAGCTGTTTTTT.

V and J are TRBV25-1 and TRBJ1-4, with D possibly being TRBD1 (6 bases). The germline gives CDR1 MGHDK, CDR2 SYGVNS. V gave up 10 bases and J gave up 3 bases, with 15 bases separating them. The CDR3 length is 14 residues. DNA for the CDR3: TGTGCCACCTCTCTTGAGGGGGCTAATGAAAAACTGTTTTTT. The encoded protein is CATSLEGANEKLFF.

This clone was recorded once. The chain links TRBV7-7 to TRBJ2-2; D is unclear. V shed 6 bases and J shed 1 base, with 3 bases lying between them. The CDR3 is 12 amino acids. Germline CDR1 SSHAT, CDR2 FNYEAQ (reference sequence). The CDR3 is CASSRNTGELFF. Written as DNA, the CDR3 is TGTGCCAGCAGTCGGAACACCGGGGAGCTGTTTTTT.

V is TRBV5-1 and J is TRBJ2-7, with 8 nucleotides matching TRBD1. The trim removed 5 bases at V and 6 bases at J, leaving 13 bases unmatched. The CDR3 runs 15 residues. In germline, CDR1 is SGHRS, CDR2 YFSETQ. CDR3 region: CASRTGQGGPGEQYF. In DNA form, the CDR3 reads TGCGCCAGCAGGACTGGACAGGGAGGCCCCGGCGAGCAGTACTTC.